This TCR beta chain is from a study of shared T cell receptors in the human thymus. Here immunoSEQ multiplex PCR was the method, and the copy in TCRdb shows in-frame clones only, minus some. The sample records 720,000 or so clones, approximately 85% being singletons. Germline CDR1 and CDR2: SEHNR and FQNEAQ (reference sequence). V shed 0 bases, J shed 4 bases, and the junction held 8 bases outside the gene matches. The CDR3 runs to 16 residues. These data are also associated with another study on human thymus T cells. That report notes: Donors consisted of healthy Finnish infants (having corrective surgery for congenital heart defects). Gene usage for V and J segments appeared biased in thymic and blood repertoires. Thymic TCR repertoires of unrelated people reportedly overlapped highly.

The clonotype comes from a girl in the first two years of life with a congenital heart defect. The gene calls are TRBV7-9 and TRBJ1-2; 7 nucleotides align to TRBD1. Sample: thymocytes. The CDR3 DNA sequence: TGTGCCAGCAGCTTAGCCTGGGGACAGAACTTCTATGGCTACACCTTC. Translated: CASSLAWGQNFYGYTF.